This T cell receptor beta chain was captured in a study of blood T cell repertoires in COVID-19. Study-level information: The United States, Italy and Spain provided the acute and convalescent COVID-19 samples.

CDR3 length: 14 residues. Germline loops: CDR1 SGHRS, CDR2 YFSETQ. The V and J ends lost 0 bases and 6 bases respectively, with 12 bases between them. Original processing notes: Amplification of reference gene primers was used by the study to estimate nucleated cell counts. Profiled with immunoSEQ multiplex PCR; TCRdb holds only in-frame clones, not every one. V, J and clone size were drawn from that table, and D and trimming were deduced from the DNA. The sample yields about 66,000 clones, roughly 86% seen once. Comments on this clone: Other DNA sequences in the sample encode the same CDR3.

V and J are TRBV5-1 and TRBJ1-1; D is unclear. The sample comprised peripheral blood. The sequence derives from a man aged 60 to 69 with acute or convalescent COVID-19. DNA for the CDR3: TGCGCCAGCAGCTTGGAATCAGGAGGCGCTGAAGCTTTCTTT. It encodes CASSLESGGAEAFF.